This record covers a single T cell receptor (beta chain). This specimen belongs to a study of shared clonotypes between healthy human individuals. Study-wide background: A donor's plate count was three for CD4 naive and three for CD4 memory; CD8 naive had two and CD8 memory one.

Data came from immunoSEQ multiplex PCR; TCRdb stores just in-frame clones and leaves some out. The repertoire holds over 1.4 million clones, with around 95% as singletons. Only Caucasian adults living in Nashville, Tennessee served as donors. This CDR3 has 16 residues. Germline V gene sequence: CDR1 SGHTA, CDR2 FQGNSA. V shed 5 bases and J 5 bases; nucleotides not matched to a gene: 11. The chain uses TRBV7-2 and TRBJ2-1, with 8 bases matching TRBD2. The sequenced material came from naive CD4+ T cells sorted from blood. Subset: CD45RA+ positively selected. The source of this sequence is a man aged 30 to 39 in good health. The CDR3 DNA reads as TGTGCCAGCAGCCCCCTCAGCGGGAGTGGGAACAATGAGCAGTTCTTC. It codes for CASSPLSGSGNNEQFF.